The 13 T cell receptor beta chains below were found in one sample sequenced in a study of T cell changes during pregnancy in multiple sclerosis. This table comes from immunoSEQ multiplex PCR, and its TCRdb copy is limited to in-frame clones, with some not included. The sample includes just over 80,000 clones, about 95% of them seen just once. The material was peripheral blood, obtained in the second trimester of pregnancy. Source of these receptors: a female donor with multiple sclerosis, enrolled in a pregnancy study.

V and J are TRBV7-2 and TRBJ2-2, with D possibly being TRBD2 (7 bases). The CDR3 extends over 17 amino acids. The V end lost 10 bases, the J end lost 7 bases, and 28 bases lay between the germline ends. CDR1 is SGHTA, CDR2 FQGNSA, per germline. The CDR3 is CAIRGVGRDTFSGELFF. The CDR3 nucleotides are TGTGCCATCCGAGGGGTGGGGAGGGACACTTTCAGCGGGGAGCTGTTTTTT.

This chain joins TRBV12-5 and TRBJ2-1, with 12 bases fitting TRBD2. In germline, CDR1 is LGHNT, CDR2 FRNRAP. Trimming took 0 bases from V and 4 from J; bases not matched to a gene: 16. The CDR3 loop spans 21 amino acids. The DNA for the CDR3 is TGTGCTAGTGGTTTGGTACTGACTAGCGGGAGTCGACTCGGGGGGTACAATGAGCAGTTCTTC. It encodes CASGLVLTSGSRLGGYNEQFF.

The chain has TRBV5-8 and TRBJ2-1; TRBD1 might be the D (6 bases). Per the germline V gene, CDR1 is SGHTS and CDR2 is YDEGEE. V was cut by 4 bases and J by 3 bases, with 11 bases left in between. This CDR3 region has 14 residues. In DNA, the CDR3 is TGTGCCAGCAGCGCCCCGACAGGCTACAATGAGCAGTTCTTC. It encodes CASSAPTGYNEQFF.

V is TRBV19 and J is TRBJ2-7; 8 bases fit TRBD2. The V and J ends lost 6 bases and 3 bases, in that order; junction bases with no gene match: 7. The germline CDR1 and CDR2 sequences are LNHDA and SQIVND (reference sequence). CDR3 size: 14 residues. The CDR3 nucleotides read TGTGCCAGTAGACCCTTCGGGACTAGCTACGAGCAGTACTTC. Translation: CASRPFGTSYEQYF.

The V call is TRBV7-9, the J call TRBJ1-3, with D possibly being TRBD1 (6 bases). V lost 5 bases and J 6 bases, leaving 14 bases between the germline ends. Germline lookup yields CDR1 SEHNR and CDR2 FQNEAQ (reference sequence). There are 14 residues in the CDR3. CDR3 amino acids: CASSLGQGENTIYF. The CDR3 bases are TGTGCCAGCAGCCTGGGACAAGGGGAAAACACCATATATTTT.

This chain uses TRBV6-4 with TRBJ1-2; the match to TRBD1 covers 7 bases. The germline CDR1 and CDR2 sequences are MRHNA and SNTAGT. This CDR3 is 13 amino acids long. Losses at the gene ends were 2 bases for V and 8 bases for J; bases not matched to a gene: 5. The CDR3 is CASSDPRTGGYTF. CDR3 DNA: TGTGCCAGCAGTGACCCCCGGACAGGAGGCTACACCTTC.

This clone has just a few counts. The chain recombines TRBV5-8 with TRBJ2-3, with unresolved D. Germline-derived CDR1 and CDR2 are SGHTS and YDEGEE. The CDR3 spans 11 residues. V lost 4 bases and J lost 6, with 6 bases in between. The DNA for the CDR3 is TGTGCCAGCAGCCACACGGATACGCAGTATTTT. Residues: CASSHTDTQYF.

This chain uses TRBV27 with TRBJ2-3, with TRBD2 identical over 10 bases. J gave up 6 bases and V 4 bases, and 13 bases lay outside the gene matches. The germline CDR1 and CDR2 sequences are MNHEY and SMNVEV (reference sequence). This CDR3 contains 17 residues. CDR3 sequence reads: CASSWGWEREGLDTQYF. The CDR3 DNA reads TGTGCCAGCAGTTGGGGGTGGGAGCGGGAGGGCCTTGATACGCAGTATTTT.

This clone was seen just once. The CDR3 is CASSAPGTVSEKLFF. The CDR3 region has the DNA TGTGCCAGCAGTGCACCCGGCACAGTGAGTGAAAAACTGTTTTTT. This chain joins TRBV25-1 and TRBJ1-4, with no clear D. Trimming cost V 4 bases and J 7 bases, with 16 bases left between them. This CDR3 is 15 amino acids long. Germline V gene data show CDR1 as MGHDK and CDR2 as SYGVNS.

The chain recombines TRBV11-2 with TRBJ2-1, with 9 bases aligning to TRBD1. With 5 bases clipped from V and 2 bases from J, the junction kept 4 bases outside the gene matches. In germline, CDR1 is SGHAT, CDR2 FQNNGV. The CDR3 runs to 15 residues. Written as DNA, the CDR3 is TGTGCCAGCAGCGTGGGACAGGGAACCTACAATGAGCAGTTCTTC. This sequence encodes CASSVGQGTYNEQFF.

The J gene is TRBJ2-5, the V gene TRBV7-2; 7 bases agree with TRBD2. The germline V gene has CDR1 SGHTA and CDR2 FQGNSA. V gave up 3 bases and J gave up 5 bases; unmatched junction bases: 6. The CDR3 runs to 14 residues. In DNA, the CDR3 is TGTGCCAGCAGCTTTACTAGCGTCTCCGAGACCCAGTACTTC. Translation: CASSFTSVSETQYF.

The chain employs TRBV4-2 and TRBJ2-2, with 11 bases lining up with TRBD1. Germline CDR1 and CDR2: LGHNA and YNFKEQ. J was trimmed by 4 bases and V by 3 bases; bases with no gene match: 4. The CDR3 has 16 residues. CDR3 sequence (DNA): TGTGCCAGCAGCCAGGCAGGACAGGGGGCCACCGGGGAGCTGTTTTTT. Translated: CASSQAGQGATGELFF.

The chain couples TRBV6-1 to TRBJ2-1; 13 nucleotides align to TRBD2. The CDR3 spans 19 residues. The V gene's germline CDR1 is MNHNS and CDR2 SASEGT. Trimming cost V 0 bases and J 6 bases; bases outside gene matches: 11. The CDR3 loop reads CASSEATGTSGIRLNEQFF. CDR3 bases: TGTGCCAGCAGTGAAGCCACAGGGACTAGCGGGATTAGGCTCAATGAGCAGTTCTTC.